Below, one T cell receptor (beta chain) is given with its context. Antigen: not known. This sample is part of a study of T-cell reconstitution after alpha-beta-depleted transplantation in children. General observations from the study: Reportedly, roughly two months post-transplant, alpha-beta T cells arose from several hundred expanded graft clones.

A TCRbeta library incorporating unique molecular identifiers was prepared. TCRdb analysed the PCR reads with MiXCR anew, one entry per CDR3 protein. The data contain about 500,000 distinct CDR3 sequences, around 10% of them singletons. Germline CDR1 reads DFQATT; CDR2 reads SNEGSKA (reference sequence). Trimming removed 3 bases at V and 4 bases at J, with 7 bases between. This CDR3 is built from 12 residues. The sequence derives from a female patient aged 2 to 10 who had a stem cell transplant for aplastic anemia, so the T cells may come from the graft donor. The rearrangement joins TRBV20-1 to TRBJ2-1; unclear D gene. The input for sequencing was PBMCs, mostly from graft donor cells, taken 180 days after TCRalphabeta/CD19-depleted stem cell transplant. DNA of the CDR3: TGCAGTGCTAGGGGGAAATACAATGAGCAGTTCTTC. Protein: CSARGKYNEQFF.